The 13 T cell receptor beta chains below come from one sample, sequenced in a study of blood T cell repertoires in COVID-19. The repertoire was sequenced with immunoSEQ multiplex PCR; TCRdb's copy has only in-frame clones and lacks some. The sample has approximately 170,000 clones, about 88% seen once. Sequencing was done on a sample of PBMCs or T cells enriched from blood (not recorded which). The receptors come from a woman aged 25 to 39 who had recovered from COVID-19.

The rearrangement joins TRBV9 to TRBJ2-4; 12 bases are shared with TRBD2. The CDR3 has 16 amino acids. Germline CDR1 and CDR2: SGDLS and YYNGEE. With V trimmed by 4 bases and J by 10 bases, 12 bases remained unmatched. This chain's CDR3 is CASSSLRLAGDGIQYF. CDR3 bases: TGTGCCAGCAGCTCCCTCCGACTAGCGGGAGACGGAATTCAGTACTTC.

Only one count was recorded for this clone. CDR3 in DNA: TGTGCCAGTAGTATCTTAGCGGGAGGGGGCGGTGAGCAGTTCTTC. It yields the protein CASSILAGGGGEQFF. The chain links TRBV19 to TRBJ2-1; 11 bases align to TRBD2. Germline trimming cut 3 bases from V and 9 bases from J; bases unmatched to any gene: 7. This CDR3 is 15 amino acids long. Looked up from germline, CDR1 is LNHDA and CDR2 is SQIVND (reference sequence).

V gene TRBV18 combines with J gene TRBJ1-1; D might be TRBD1 (6 bases). The V end lost 3 bases, the J end lost 6 bases, and 14 bases lay between the germline ends. Looked up from germline, CDR1 is KGHSH and CDR2 is LQKENI. The CDR3 runs to 14 residues. The CDR3 DNA is TGTGCCAGCTCACCGCTCTTAGGGACATCTGAAGCTTTCTTT. This encodes CASSPLLGTSEAFF.

The CDR3 loop reads CAISEIRENTEAFF. The CDR3 bases are TGTGCCATCAGTGAAATTCGGGAGAACACTGAAGCTTTCTTT. V gene TRBV10-3 combines with J gene TRBJ1-1; D remains ambiguous. The CDR3 has 14 residues. Between the trimmed V and J ends, which lost 3 bases and 1 base, there was a span of 9 bases. From germline, CDR1 is ENHRY and CDR2 SYGVKD.

DNA of the CDR3: TGTGCCAGCACATCAGTAACTGGAAACACCATATATTTT. It codes for CASTSVTGNTIYF. The chain recombines TRBV28 with TRBJ1-3; D is ambiguous. Trimming took 7 bases from V and 2 from J, leaving 9 bases between them. CDR3 length: 13 amino acids. Germline-derived CDR1 and CDR2 are MDHEN and SYDVKM. The variable domain in full, with the rest retrieved from reference TRBV28 and TRBJ1-3, is DVKVTQSSRYLVKRTGEKVFLECVQDMDHENMFWYRQDPGLGLRLIYFSYDVKMKEKGDIPEGYSVSREKKERFSLILESASTNQTSMYLCASTSVTGNTIYFGEGSWLTVV.

The chain recombines TRBV28 with TRBJ2-7; TRBD1 aligns across 12 bases. V trimming: 5 bases; J trimming: 5 bases; junction bases outside the gene matches: 7. This CDR3 is 15 amino acids long. Germline values: CDR1 MDHEN, CDR2 SYDVKM. The CDR3 region is CASSLPGTGGDEQYV. The CDR3 DNA is TGTGCCAGCAGTCTGCCCGGGACAGGGGGCGACGAGCAGTACGTC.

This clone was picked up a small number of times. The chain recombines TRBV2 with TRBJ1-1, with D possibly TRBD1 on 5 matching bases. There are 16 residues in the CDR3. V was shortened by 6 bases and J by 4 bases, with 21 bases between the two germline ends. The V gene's germline CDR1 is SNHLY and CDR2 FYNNEI. The CDR3 here is CASSQEGGGGGTEAFF. The DNA for the CDR3 is TGTGCCAGCAGCCAAGAAGGTGGGGGGGGAGGCACTGAAGCTTTCTTT. Based on the CDR3 plus reference TRBV2 and TRBJ1-1, the full variable domain is EPEVTQTPSHQVTQMGQEVILRCVPISNHLYFYWYRQILGQKVEFLVSFYNNEISEKSEIFDDQFSVERPDGSNFTLKIRSTKLEDSAMYFCASSQEGGGGGTEAFFGQGTRLTVV.

The chain joins TRBV7-6 to TRBJ1-2; 12 bases match TRBD1. In germline, CDR1 is SGHVS, CDR2 FNYEAQ. Trimming removed 0 bases from V and 5 bases from J; junction bases left unmatched: 10. CDR3 length: 18 residues. The CDR3 sequence: CASSLARGTGGGEYGYTF. The CDR3 region has the DNA TGTGCCAGCAGCTTAGCAAGGGGGACAGGGGGCGGCGAGTATGGCTACACCTTC.

The J gene is TRBJ2-7, the V gene TRBV14; TRBD2 matches 7 bases. V lost 1 base, J lost 2 bases, and 5 bases stayed unmatched. Germline-derived CDR1 and CDR2 are SGHDN and FVKESK. This CDR3 is 15 amino acids long. Here the CDR3 reads CASSQVTGGAYEQYF. The CDR3 bases are TGTGCCAGCAGCCAAGTAACGGGAGGAGCCTACGAGCAGTACTTC.

The CDR3 spells CASSYSMDRGYEQYF. CDR3 sequence (DNA): TGTGCCAGCAGTTACTCGATGGACAGGGGTTACGAGCAGTACTTC. This chain links TRBV6-5 with TRBJ2-7; 9 bases match TRBD1. The ends lost 0 bases at V and 4 bases at J; junction bases unmatched: 4. This CDR3 spans 15 amino acids. Germline V CDR1 and CDR2: MNHEY, SVGAGI.

The rearrangement uses TRBV9 and TRBJ2-5, with TRBD2 matching 7 bases. Unmatched junction bases numbered 15, after V lost 4 bases and J lost 3 bases. CDR3 length equals 17 residues. Germline CDR1 is SGDLS and CDR2 is YYNGEE. In nucleotides, the CDR3 is TGTGCCAGCAGCCCCCGAGGGGAGGGCCGAATGAAAGAGACCCAGTACTTC. Translation: CASSPRGEGRMKETQYF.

The J gene is TRBJ2-3, the V gene TRBV19; 10 positions agree with TRBD2. The V gene's germline CDR1 is LNHDA and CDR2 SQIVND (reference sequence). The CDR3 runs to 17 residues. J lost 2 bases, V lost 3 bases, and 8 bases had no gene match. CDR3 sequence reads: CASSMLAGVPPTDTQYF. The CDR3 DNA sequence: TGTGCCAGTAGTATGCTAGCGGGAGTTCCCCCCACAGATACGCAGTATTTT.

This clone was found once. The chain recombines TRBV10-3 with TRBJ1-1, with 8 bases lining up with TRBD1. CDR1 is ENHRY and CDR2 is SYGVKD in the germline V gene. V shed 8 bases, J shed 1 base, and the junction held 9 bases outside the gene matches. The length of the CDR3 is 15 residues. In DNA form, the CDR3 reads TGTGCCATCGGGGGACAGGCAATGCGGAACACTGAAGCTTTCTTT. As protein: CAIGGQAMRNTEAFF.